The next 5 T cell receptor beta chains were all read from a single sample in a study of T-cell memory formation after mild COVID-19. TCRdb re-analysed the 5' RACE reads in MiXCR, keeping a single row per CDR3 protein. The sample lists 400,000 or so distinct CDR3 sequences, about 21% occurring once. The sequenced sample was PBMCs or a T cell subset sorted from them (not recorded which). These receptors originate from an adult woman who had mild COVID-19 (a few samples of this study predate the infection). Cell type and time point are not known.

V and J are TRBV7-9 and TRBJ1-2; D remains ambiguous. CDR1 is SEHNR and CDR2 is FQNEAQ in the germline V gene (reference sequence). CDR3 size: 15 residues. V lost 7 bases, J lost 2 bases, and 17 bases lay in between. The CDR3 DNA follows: TGTGCCAGCAACAACTATAGAGGGCGAAACTATGGCTACACCTTC. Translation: CASNNYRGRNYGYTF.

The CDR3 protein is CASSSPGAVEKEYQPQHF. The CDR3 nucleotides read TGTGCCAGCAGCTCGCCGGGGGCGGTGGAAAAAGAATATCAGCCCCAGCATTTT. The V and J genes are TRBV7-3 and TRBJ1-5; tentatively, D is TRBD1 (6 bases). The CDR3 extends over 18 amino acids. Germline V CDR1 and CDR2: SGHTA, FQGTGA. Trimming pared 4 bases from V and 5 bases from J, leaving 24 bases between.

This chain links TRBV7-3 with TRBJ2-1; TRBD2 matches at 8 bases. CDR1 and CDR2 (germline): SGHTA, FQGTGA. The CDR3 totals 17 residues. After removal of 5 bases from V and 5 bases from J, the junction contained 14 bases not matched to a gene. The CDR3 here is CASSPLGMLAGHNEQFF. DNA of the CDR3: TGTGCCAGCAGCCCCCTCGGGATGTTAGCGGGGCACAATGAGCAGTTCTTC.

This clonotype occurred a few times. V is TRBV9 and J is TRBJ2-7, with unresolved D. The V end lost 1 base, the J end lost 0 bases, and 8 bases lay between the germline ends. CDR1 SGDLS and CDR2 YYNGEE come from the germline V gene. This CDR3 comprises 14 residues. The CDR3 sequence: CASSVKSSSYEQYF. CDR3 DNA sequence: TGTGCCAGCAGCGTAAAGTCTAGCTCCTACGAGCAGTACTTC.

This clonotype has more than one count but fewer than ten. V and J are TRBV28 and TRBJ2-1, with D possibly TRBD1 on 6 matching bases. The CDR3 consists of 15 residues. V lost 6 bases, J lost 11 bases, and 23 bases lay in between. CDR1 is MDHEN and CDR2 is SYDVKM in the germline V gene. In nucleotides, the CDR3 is TGTGCCAGCAGCCCTGGGGGACGGGCCAGGGGACAGCAGTTCTTC. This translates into CASSPGGRARGQQFF.